A selection of T cell receptor beta chains follows, all from one sample in a study of tumor and adjacent non-tumor tissue in lung cancer. TCRdb used MiXCR to reprocess the multiplex PCR reads, holding one entry per CDR3 protein. Here the sample spans 200,000 or so distinct CDR3 sequences, about two thirds being singletons. The specimen sequenced was lung tumor tissue. The receptors originated from a man aged 55 to 70 with non-small cell lung cancer. The CDR3 runs from the conserved cysteine through the conserved F or W. A D gene is named only where the DNA matches it firmly. Clone size is stated in some rows and not others, as once, few, many or a class when expanded.

d_call	cdr3_length	j_call	v_call	clone_size	cdr3_aa	cdr3_nt
-	13	TRBJ1-4	TRBV6-1	-	CASNAQAEEKLFF	TGTGCTAGCAATGCCCAGGCGGAGGAAAAACTGTTTTTT
-	13	TRBJ2-3	TRBV7-2	-	CASNLAITGTQYF	TGTGCCAGCAACTTAGCGATAACGGGAACGCAGTATTTT
-	13	TRBJ2-2	TRBV6-2/TRBV6-3	once	CAIRQGFGGELFF	TGTGCCATCAGACAGGGATTTGGCGGGGAACTGTTTTTT
-	14	TRBJ2-7	TRBV11-1	-	CASIFRIYESEQYF	TGTGCCAGCATCTTTAGAATCTACGAGAGTGAGCAGTACTTC
TRBD1	15	TRBJ1-4	TRBV7-9	many	CASSSGQATNEKLFF	TGTGCCAGCAGCTCCGGACAGGCAACTAATGAAAAACTGTTTTTT
-	15	TRBJ2-3	TRBV30	-	CAWSVRIRSTDTQYF	TGTGCCTGGAGTGTACGGATTAGGAGCACAGATACGCAGTATTTT
TRBD2	11	TRBJ2-4	TRBV12-3/TRBV12-4	few	CASSRGGIQYF	TGTGCCAGCAGCCGGGGGGGCATTCAGTACTTC
TRBD2	16	TRBJ2-1	TRBV20-1	many	CSASSLAPSSYNEQFF	TGCAGTGCTAGTTCACTAGCGCCGAGCTCCTACAATGAGCAGTTCTTC
-	14	TRBJ2-7	TRBV11-2	-	CASNLRSSSHEQYF	TGTGCCAGCAACCTCAGGTCAAGCTCCCACGAGCAGTACTTC
-	14	TRBJ2-7	TRBV20-1	few	CSASIADISYEQYF	TGCAGTGCTAGTATAGCGGATATCTCCTACGAGCAGTACTTC
-	12	TRBJ1-2	TRBV29-1	-	CSLQWGGYGYTF	TGCAGCCTCCAATGGGGTGGCTATGGCTACACCTTC
-	12	TRBJ2-7	TRBV11-3	-	CASDLGLVEMYF	TGTGCCAGCGACTTGGGGTTAGTTGAGATGTACTTC
-	15	TRBJ2-5	TRBV11-2	-	CAIISDQTGRETQYF	TGTGCCATCATCTCGGACCAGACCGGACGGGAGACCCAGTACTTC
TRBD2	16	TRBJ2-4	TRBV6-1	few	CASSERLAGDKNIQYF	TGTGCCAGCAGTGAAAGGCTAGCGGGGGACAAAAACATTCAGTACTTC
-	14	TRBJ2-7	TRBV11-2	many	CASSLDRSRLGQYF	TGTGCCAGCAGCTTAGATCGAAGTCGCCTGGGGCAGTACTTC
TRBD1	15	TRBJ1-5	TRBV30	-	CAWRSKDRADQPQQF	TGTGCCTGGAGATCCAAGGACAGGGCCGATCAGCCCCAGCAGTTT
-	14	TRBJ2-7	TRBV4-3	-	CASSQTILWGEQYF	TGCGCCAGCAGCCAAACCATCTTATGGGGCGAGCAGTACTTC
-	13	TRBJ2-7	TRBV20-1	few	CSAGRQGANEQYF	TGCAGTGCCGGGAGGCAGGGGGCGAACGAGCAGTACTTC